This TCR beta chain originates from a study of blood T cell repertoires in COVID-19. V dropped 6 bases and J dropped 1 base, with 14 bases sitting between them. Germline lookup yields CDR1 SNHLY and CDR2 FYNNEI. The length of the CDR3 is 15 residues. TCRdb keeps only in-frame clones here, not all; method: immunoSEQ multiplex PCR. The table shows about 170,000 clones, with around 89% occurring only once. The sequenced sample was peripheral blood. The V and J genes are TRBV2 and TRBJ2-3; a possible D gene is TRBD2 (5 bases). This TCR was sampled from a man over 45 who had recovered from COVID-19. The CDR3 sequence is CASSPDHSGTDTQYF. In nucleotides, the CDR3 is TGTGCCAGCAGCCCTGATCATAGCGGCACAGATACGCAGTATTTT.